Below, 14 T cell receptor beta chains from the same sample are listed, as sequenced in a study of T-cell reconstitution after alpha-beta-depleted transplantation in children. Unique molecular identifiers were built into the TCRbeta library. MiXCR, applied by TCRdb to the PCR reads, yields one record per CDR3 protein. The top ten hold around 2% of the sample, which has over 450,000 distinct CDR3 sequences, 8% to 11% seen once. Sequencing was performed on PBMCs, taken before TCRalphabeta/CD19-depleted stem cell transplant. Receptor source: a child younger than 10 with inherited bone marrow failure, due to receive a stem cell transplant.

Many counts were recorded for this clonotype. The chain combines TRBV12-3 or TRBV12-4 with TRBJ2-1; TRBD2 agrees at 7 bases. V gave up 6 bases and J gave up 7 bases; unmatched junction bases: 9. The CDR3 contains 14 residues. CDR3 nucleotides: TGTGCCAGCAGAGTGGCGGGAGCTGGGAATGAGCAGTTCTTC. Encoded protein: CASRVAGAGNEQFF.

This clonotype was found many times. The chain combines TRBV29-1 with TRBJ2-7, with D possibly being TRBD2 (5 bases). The germline V and J ends were trimmed by 4 bases and 4 bases, with 8 bases remaining between them. The CDR3 has 11 residues. Germline CDR1 SQVTM, CDR2 ANQGSEA. CDR3 region: CSVASGYEQYF. The CDR3 nucleotides read TGCAGCGTTGCCAGCGGATACGAGCAGTACTTC.

This clonotype was observed at least ten times. V is TRBV6-1 and J is TRBJ1-2; D uncertain. The CDR3 covers 14 residues. The germline V and J ends were trimmed by 5 bases and 5 bases, with 15 bases remaining between them. Germline CDR1 and CDR2: MNHNS and SASEGT. The CDR3 DNA reads as TGTGCCAGCAGTCCTTGGGAGGGCGGTTATGGCTACACCTTC. Translating it yields CASSPWEGGYGYTF.

The sample holds many counts of this clonotype. This chain connects TRBV12-3 or TRBV12-4 to TRBJ1-1, with D hard to call. Trimming removed 3 bases at V and 0 bases at J, with 14 bases between. The CDR3 loop spans 16 amino acids. Here the CDR3 reads CASSFSVGGMNTEAFF. The CDR3 nucleotides read TGTGCCAGCAGTTTTTCGGTTGGTGGGATGAACACTGAAGCTTTCTTT.

This clonotype was picked up many times. CDR3 region: CASSFSSTLNTGELFF. The CDR3 DNA sequence: TGTGCCAGCAGCTTCTCGTCCACATTGAACACCGGGGAGCTGTTTTTT. V gene TRBV7-2 combines with J gene TRBJ2-2; D is unresolved. CDR1 is SGHTA and CDR2 is FQGNSA in the germline V gene. Trimming took 3 bases from V and 1 from J, leaving 12 bases between them. The CDR3 sequence is 16 residues long.

About this clonotype: This could be a read error, since a much larger clone is one nucleotide away. The chain carries TRBV9 and TRBJ2-4; D perhaps matches TRBD2 (6 bases). CDR3 size: 14 residues. Looked up from germline, CDR1 is SGDLS and CDR2 is YYNGEE. V gave up 4 bases and J gave up 10 bases, with 18 bases separating them. DNA of the CDR3: TGTGCCAGCAGCCCCCCCGAGGAGGGCAGTATTCAGTACTTC. Its protein product is CASSPPEEGSIQYF.

This clonotype appeared many times. The CDR3 sequence is CASSRRELTGDEQFF. The CDR3 DNA reads TGCGCCAGCAGCCGGCGGGAGCTTACCGGGGATGAGCAGTTCTTC. The chain carries TRBV4-3 and TRBJ2-1, with 7 bases lining up with TRBD2. The CDR3 runs to 15 residues. Trimming took 4 bases from V and 8 from J; bases not matched to a gene: 11. Per germline, CDR1 LGHNA and CDR2 YSLEER.

Regarding this clonotype: The junction shows a germline mismatch at one end, possibly a read error. V and J are TRBV20-1 and TRBJ2-7; D ambiguous. Germline-derived CDR1 and CDR2 are DFQATT and SNEGSKA (reference sequence). CDR3 length: 14 residues. The CDR3 reads CSGREAPGSYEQYF. CDR3 sequence (DNA): TGCAGTGGTAGAGAGGCGCCAGGCTCCTACGAGCAGTACTTC.

J is TRBJ1-2 and V is TRBV12-3 or TRBV12-4; weak D call: TRBD1 (5 bases). The CDR3 contains 13 residues. Trimming shortened V by 7 bases and J by 4 bases, and 13 bases separated the two germline ends. Here the CDR3 DNA reads TGTGCCAGCACCGACCACGGGGGCTATGGCTACACCTTC. Protein: CASTDHGGYGYTF.

In its sample, this clonotype was seen a few times. The V and J genes are TRBV6-5 and TRBJ1-2, with D perhaps matching TRBD1 (6 bases). Deletions cut 2 bases from V and 4 bases from J, with 11 bases between. CDR1 is MNHEY, CDR2 SVGAGI, per germline. CDR3 size: 14 residues. The CDR3 region is CASSYLPGAYGYTF. In DNA, the CDR3 is TGTGCCAGCAGTTACCTCCCGGGGGCCTATGGCTACACCTTC.

This clonotype showed up many times. V gene TRBV28 combines with J gene TRBJ2-3; D not resolved. This CDR3 has 14 residues. V was trimmed by 4 bases and J by 2 bases, leaving 10 bases between them. The germline V gene encodes CDR1 MDHEN and CDR2 SYDVKM. In nucleotides, the CDR3 is TGTGCCAGCAGTTCCCGGAAGGCCACAGATACGCAGTATTTT. This sequence encodes CASSSRKATDTQYF.

As for this clonotype: A clone one base away is much larger, so this may be a read error. CDR3 residues: CAGSSGGVTDTQYF. CDR3 nucleotide sequence: TGTGCCGGCAGTTCGGGGGGAGTCACAGATACGCAGTATTTT. The gene calls are TRBV6-5 and TRBJ2-3; TRBD2 agrees at 7 bases. Per germline, CDR1 MNHEY and CDR2 SVGAGI. This CDR3 is 14 amino acids long.

This clonotype was found many times. The genes are TRBV4-1 and TRBJ2-7; 13 positions match TRBD2. The V gene end was trimmed by 3 bases and the J gene end by 1 base; junction bases not matched to a gene: 9. This CDR3 region has 18 residues. CDR1 and CDR2 (germline): MGHRA, YSYEKL. CDR3 DNA sequence: TGCGCCAGCAGCCATCCGGGACTAGCGGGAAAAAAATCCTACGAGCAGTACTTC. This codes for CASSHPGLAGKKSYEQYF.

This clonotype was found many times. This chain uses TRBV14 with TRBJ2-7; tentatively, D is TRBD2 (5 bases). V lost 1 base and J 3 bases, leaving 10 bases between the germline ends. The CDR3 contains 14 residues. Germline V gene lookup returns CDR1 SGHDN and CDR2 FVKESK. CDR3 coding DNA: TGTGCCAGCAGCCAAGTTATCGGGATCTACGAGCAGTACTTC. It codes for CASSQVIGIYEQYF.